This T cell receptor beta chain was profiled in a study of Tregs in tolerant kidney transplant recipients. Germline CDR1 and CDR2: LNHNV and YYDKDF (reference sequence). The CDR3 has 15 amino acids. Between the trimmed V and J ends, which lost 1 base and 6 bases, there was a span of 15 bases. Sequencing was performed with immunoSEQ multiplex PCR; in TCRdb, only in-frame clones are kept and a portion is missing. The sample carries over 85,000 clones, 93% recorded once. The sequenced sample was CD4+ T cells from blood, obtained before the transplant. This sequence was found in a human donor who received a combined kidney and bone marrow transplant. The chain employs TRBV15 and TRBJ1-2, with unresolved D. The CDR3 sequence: CATSRGKLRFDGYTF. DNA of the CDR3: TGTGCCACCAGCAGAGGTAAATTACGGTTCGATGGCTACACCTTC.